This T cell receptor beta chain is from a study of shared clonotypes between healthy human individuals. Whole-study results and caveats: Investigators collected only blood, and repertoires in tissues likely differ. Four donors shared about 4.8% of their naive CD4 clonotypes.

The CDR3 contains 16 residues. Germline lookup yields CDR1 MGHDK and CDR2 SYGVNS. J was trimmed by 6 bases and V by 3 bases; bases with no gene match: 11. Worth noting for this clone: What it recognizes is unknown.

Every subset's genomic DNA went evenly onto several immunoSEQ plates. Clones were sequenced by immunoSEQ multiplex PCR, and TCRdb holds only the in-frame ones, with some missing. Among nearly 1 million clones, approximately 80% were seen once, and the ten largest hold about 1.5%. Sequencing input: memory CD4+ T cells sorted from blood. Specified subset: CD45RA-negative fraction. The receptor was derived from a man in his late teens or twenties in good health. The chain is built from TRBV25-1 and TRBJ2-3, with 8 bases lining up with TRBD1. The CDR3 region is CASSEIRQGARDTQYF. CDR3 nucleotide sequence: TGTGCCAGCAGTGAGATCAGGCAGGGGGCGAGGGATACGCAGTATTTT. Variable domain in full (rest from reference TRBV25-1 and TRBJ2-3): EADIYQTPRYLVIGTGKKITLECSQTMGHDKMYWYQQDPGMELHLIHYSYGVNSTEKGDLSSESTVSRIRTEHFPLTLESARPSHTSQYLCASSEIRQGARDTQYFGPGTRLTVL.